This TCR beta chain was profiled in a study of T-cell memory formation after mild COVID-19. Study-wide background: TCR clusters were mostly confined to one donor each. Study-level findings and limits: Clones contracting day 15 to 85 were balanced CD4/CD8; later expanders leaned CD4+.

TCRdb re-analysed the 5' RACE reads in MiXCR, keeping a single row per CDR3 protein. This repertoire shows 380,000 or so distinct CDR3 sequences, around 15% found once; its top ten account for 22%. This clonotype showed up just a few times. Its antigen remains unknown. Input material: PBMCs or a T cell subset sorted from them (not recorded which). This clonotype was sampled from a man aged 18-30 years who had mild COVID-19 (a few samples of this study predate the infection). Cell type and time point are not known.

The CDR3 bases are TGTGCCAGCAGCTTAGCTACAGGGGCACATCAGCCCCAGCATTTT. Amino acids: CASSLATGAHQPQHF. The chain couples TRBV7-9 to TRBJ1-5, with 7 bases lining up with TRBD1. There are 15 residues in the CDR3. The germline CDR1 and CDR2 sequences are SEHNR and FQNEAQ (reference sequence). The V and J ends lost 0 bases and 5 bases, in that order; junction bases with no gene match: 4.